The 16 T cell receptor beta chains given below trace back to one sample, sequenced in a study of cytomegalovirus exposure and HLA in healthy donors. The PCR had 60 Vbeta and 13 Jbeta primers. The protocol was immunoSEQ multiplex PCR, while the TCRdb copy is restricted to in-frame clones and leaves out a portion. This sample has 200,000 to 250,000 clones, with around 73% found just once. The sequenced material came from PBMCs. The receptors were sampled from a male donor in good health and CMV-seronegative.

This clone is a singleton in its sample. The junction does not match germline at one end; this may be a read error. V and J are TRBV7-9 and TRBJ1-4; TRBD1 aligns across 8 bases. The CDR3 is 15 amino acids. Germline V lookup: CDR1 SEHNR, CDR2 FQNEAQ (reference sequence). The CDR3 DNA reads TGTTCCAGCAGCTTAGCGACAGGGGTAAATGAAAAACTGTTTTTT. This gives the protein CSSSLATGVNEKLFF.

The chain is built from TRBV29-1 and TRBJ1-2; perhaps TRBD1 as D (5 bases). This CDR3 comprises 13 residues. V was pared by 5 bases and J by 13 bases, with 23 bases between. CDR1 is SQVTM and CDR2 is ANQGSEA in the germline V gene. CDR3 in amino acids: CSVTALSQGWLTF. In nucleotides, the CDR3 is TGCAGCGTTACGGCACTTTCCCAGGGCTGGCTCACCTTC.

The chain uses TRBV2 and TRBJ2-3, with 10 positions matching TRBD1. Germline CDR1 and CDR2: SNHLY and FYNNEI. V was clipped by 6 bases and J by 3 bases; unmatched bases: 6. The CDR3 covers 15 residues. As DNA, the CDR3 is TGTGCCAGCAGAAGACAGGGGGCTCGTACAGATACGCAGTATTTT. It specifies CASRRQGARTDTQYF.

This rearrangement joins TRBV7-9 to TRBJ2-3; 10 positions match TRBD2. The CDR3 runs to 12 residues. The germline gives CDR1 SEHNR, CDR2 FQNEAQ (reference sequence). The CDR3 DNA sequence: TGTGTGCTAGCGGGAGTTATAGATACGCAGTATTTT. Translating it yields CVLAGVIDTQYF. The full variable domain, its missing parts supplied by reference TRBV7-9 and TRBJ2-3, is DTGVSQNPRHKITKRGQNVTFRCDPISEHNRLYWYRQTLGQGPEFLTYFQNEAQLEKSRLLSDRFSAERPKGSFSTLEIQRTEQGDSAMYLCVLAGVIDTQYFGPGTRLTVL.

This clone was recorded only once. The genes are TRBV6-1 and TRBJ2-7; 7 bases map to TRBD1. V lost 8 bases to trimming and J lost 0 bases; unmatched junction nucleotides: 10. The CDR3 has 15 residues. Germline lookup yields CDR1 MNHNS and CDR2 SASEGT. DNA of the CDR3: TGTGCCAGCGCCCTCCCGACAGGGAGCTCCTACGAGCAGTACTTC. Amino acid sequence: CASALPTGSSYEQYF.

This clone came up once. The V call is TRBV27, the J call TRBJ2-1; TRBD2 agrees at 8 bases. The CDR3 extends over 15 amino acids. V gave up 6 bases and J gave up 1 base; unmatched junction bases: 5. Per the germline V gene, CDR1 is MNHEY and CDR2 is SMNVEV (reference sequence). The CDR3 is CASRERESSYNEQFF. Here the CDR3 DNA reads TGTGCCAGCAGGGAGCGGGAGAGTTCCTACAATGAGCAGTTCTTC.

The genes are TRBV29-1 and TRBJ2-2; D uncertain. CDR3 length equals 14 residues. Between the trimmed V and J ends, which lost 2 bases and 0 bases, there was a span of 7 bases. CDR1 SQVTM and CDR2 ANQGSEA come from the germline V gene. CDR3 sequence (DNA): TGCAGCGTTGAATGGGCAGCGAACACCGGGGAGCTGTTTTTT. This codes for CSVEWAANTGELFF.

This rearrangement joins TRBV28 to TRBJ1-1; tentatively, D is TRBD1 (5 bases). V was cut by 4 bases and J by 5 bases, with 20 bases left in between. Germline-derived CDR1 and CDR2 are MDHEN and SYDVKM. The CDR3 is 16 amino acids. CDR3 amino acids: CASSSAGGEIWTEAFF. The CDR3 DNA follows: TGTGCCAGCAGTTCCGCCGGAGGGGAGATATGGACTGAAGCTTTCTTT.

This clone was recorded only once. V usage is TRBV5-1 and J usage is TRBJ2-5; a weak D match, TRBD1 (5 bases). There are 14 residues in the CDR3. Per germline, CDR1 SGHRS and CDR2 YFSETQ. V gave up 3 bases and J gave up 2 bases, with 11 bases separating them. CDR3 nucleotides: TGCGCCAGCAGCTCCGACAGTTCTCAAGAGACCCAGTACTTC. It specifies CASSSDSSQETQYF.

The chain has TRBV7-6 and TRBJ2-3; D not resolved. This CDR3 is 12 amino acids long. Trimming left V 3 bases short and J 2 bases short, with 3 bases between. CDR1 and CDR2 from the germline V gene are SGHVS and FNYEAQ. CDR3 amino acids: CASSFLTDTQYF. Written as DNA, the CDR3 is TGTGCCAGCAGCTTCCTCACAGATACGCAGTATTTT.

The chain links TRBV2 to TRBJ2-5, with unresolved D. The DNA end lines up better with TRBJ2-7; the J call may be wrong. Germline V gene sequence: CDR1 SNHLY, CDR2 FYNNEI. This CDR3 has 11 amino acids. The DNA of the CDR3 is TGTGCCAGCAGTGAGATCTACGAGCAGTACTTC. Encoded protein: CASSEIYEQYF.

The rearrangement links TRBV4-2 to TRBJ2-5, with 10 bases fitting TRBD2. V gave up 0 bases and J gave up 1 base; unmatched junction bases: 8. Germline V CDR1 and CDR2: LGHNA, YNFKEQ. The CDR3 has 18 residues. In DNA, the CDR3 is TGTGCCAGCAGCCAAGATTGGAGGACTAGCGGCTTCCAAGAGACCCAGTACTTC. It translates to CASSQDWRTSGFQETQYF.

This chain links TRBV11-2 with TRBJ2-7; TRBD2 matches 12 bases. The germline CDR1 and CDR2 sequences are SGHAT and FQNNGV. The CDR3 has 18 residues. V shed 2 bases and J 0 bases; nucleotides not matched to a gene: 8. CDR3 region: CASSLSASGRESSYEQYF. In DNA, the CDR3 is TGTGCCAGCAGCTTATCCGCTAGCGGGAGGGAGAGCTCCTACGAGCAGTACTTC.

This clone was detected once. This rearrangement joins TRBV7-3 to TRBJ2-2; D is unclear. Per the germline V gene, CDR1 is SGHTA and CDR2 is FQGTGA. Trimming left V 0 bases short and J 1 base short, with 15 bases between. The CDR3 runs 18 residues. CDR3 sequence: CASSLTPGFARNTGELFF. DNA for the CDR3: TGTGCCAGCAGCTTAACGCCCGGTTTTGCGAGGAACACCGGGGAGCTGTTTTTT. The entire variable domain, with the rest obtained from reference TRBV7-3 and TRBJ2-2, is as follows: GAGVSQTPSNKVTEKGKYVELRCDPISGHTALYWYRQSLGQGPEFLIYFQGTGAADDSGLPNDRFFAVRPEGSVSTLKIQRTERGDSAVYLCASSLTPGFARNTGELFFGEGSRLTVL.

This clone was seen a handful of times. The chain uses TRBV4-1 and TRBJ2-1; D is unclear. CDR3 length: 14 amino acids. Germline CDR1 reads MGHRA; CDR2 reads YSYEKL. V lost 1 base and J 4 bases, leaving 8 bases between the germline ends. The CDR3: CASSQGLLYNEQFF. CDR3 sequence (DNA): TGCGCCAGCAGCCAAGGACTTTTATACAATGAGCAGTTCTTC.

This chain joins TRBV7-3 and TRBJ2-7; D ambiguous. Germline V gene data show CDR1 as SGHTA and CDR2 as FQGTGA. Trimming pared 4 bases from V and 5 bases from J, leaving 27 bases between. The CDR3 has 18 amino acids. The CDR3 here is CASSCSRIETPKRNEQYF. The CDR3 bases are TGTGCCAGCAGCTGCTCCCGGATAGAGACCCCGAAGAGGAACGAGCAGTACTTC. Combining the CDR3 with reference TRBV7-3 and TRBJ2-7 gives the whole variable domain GAGVSQTPSNKVTEKGKYVELRCDPISGHTALYWYRQSLGQGPEFLIYFQGTGAADDSGLPNDRFFAVRPEGSVSTLKIQRTERGDSAVYLCASSCSRIETPKRNEQYFGPGTRLTVT.